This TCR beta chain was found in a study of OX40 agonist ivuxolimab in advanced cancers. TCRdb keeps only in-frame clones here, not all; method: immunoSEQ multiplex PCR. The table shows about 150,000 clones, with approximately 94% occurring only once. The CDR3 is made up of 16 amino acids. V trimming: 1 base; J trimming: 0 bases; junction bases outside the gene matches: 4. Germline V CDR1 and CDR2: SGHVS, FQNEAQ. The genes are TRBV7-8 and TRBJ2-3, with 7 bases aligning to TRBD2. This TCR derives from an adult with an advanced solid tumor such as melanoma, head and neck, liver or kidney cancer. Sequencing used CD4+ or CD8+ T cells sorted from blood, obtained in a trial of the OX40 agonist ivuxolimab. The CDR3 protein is CASSLGWEGSTDTQYF. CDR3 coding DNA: TGTGCCAGCAGCTTAGGGTGGGAGGGGAGCACAGATACGCAGTATTTT.